This T cell receptor (beta chain) was found in a study of cytomegalovirus exposure and HLA in healthy donors. Study-wide results and limits: V- and J-gene trimming in TCR beta was tied to a missense DCLRE1C variant by an analysis performed later. Published work reported that the classifier diagnosed cytomegalovirus status with high specificity and sensitivity. Per published accounts, TCR beta sequences correctly predicted the HLA-A and HLA-B alleles of most subjects.

Germline trimming cut 1 base from V and 0 bases from J; bases unmatched to any gene: 3. Per germline, CDR1 LNHNV and CDR2 YYDKDF (reference sequence). CDR3 length equals 16 residues. The PCR was carried out with 60 Vbeta primers and 13 Jbeta primers. The assay was immunoSEQ multiplex PCR, and TCRdb's table has in-frame clones only and misses some. This table lists 95,000 to 110,000 clones. Details on this clone: Its matching antigen is unknown.

The TCR comes from a middle-aged man in good health and CMV-seronegative. Sequenced: PBMCs. This rearrangement joins TRBV15 to TRBJ2-3; 8 nucleotides agree with TRBD2. The DNA for the CDR3 is TGTGCCACCAGCAGAGGAGCGGGAGCTAGCACAGATACGCAGTATTTT. Amino acids: CATSRGAGASTDTQYF.